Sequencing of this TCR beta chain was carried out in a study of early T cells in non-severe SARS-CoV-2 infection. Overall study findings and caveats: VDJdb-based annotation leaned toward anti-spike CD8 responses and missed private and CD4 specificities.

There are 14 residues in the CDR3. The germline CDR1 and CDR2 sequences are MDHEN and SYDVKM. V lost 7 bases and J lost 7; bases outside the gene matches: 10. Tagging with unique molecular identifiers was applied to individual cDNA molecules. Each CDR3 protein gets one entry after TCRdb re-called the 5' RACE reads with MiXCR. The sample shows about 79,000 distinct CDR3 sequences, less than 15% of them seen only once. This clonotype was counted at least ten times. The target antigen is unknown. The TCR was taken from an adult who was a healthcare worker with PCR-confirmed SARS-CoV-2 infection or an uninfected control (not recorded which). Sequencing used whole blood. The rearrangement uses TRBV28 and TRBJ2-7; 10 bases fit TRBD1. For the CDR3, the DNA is TGTGCCAGCATAGACAGGGGGCTACCGGGGGAGCAGTACTTC. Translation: CASIDRGLPGEQYF. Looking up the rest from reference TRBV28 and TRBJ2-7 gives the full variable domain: DVKVTQSSRYLVKRTGEKVFLECVQDMDHENMFWYRQDPGLGLRLIYFSYDVKMKEKGDIPEGYSVSREKKERFSLILESASTNQTSMYLCASIDRGLPGEQYFGPGTRLTVT.